One sample yielded the 9 T cell receptor beta chains listed below, sequenced in a study of blood T cell repertoires in COVID-19. The data were produced by immunoSEQ multiplex PCR, yet TCRdb's version contains in-frame clones alone and is incomplete. The sample yields about 210,000 clones, about 90% seen once. The sample was peripheral blood. Receptors originate from a woman aged 65 to 85 with acute or convalescent COVID-19.

V is TRBV7-2 and J is TRBJ2-2; TRBD2 matches 10 bases. Unmatched junction bases numbered 8, after V lost 1 base and J lost 6 bases. This CDR3 spans 17 amino acids. From germline, CDR1 is SGHTA and CDR2 FQGNSA. Written as DNA, the CDR3 is TGTGCCAGCAGCTTAGGGGCTAGCGGGGGTCGGTCCGGGGAGCTGTTTTTT. Translation gives CASSLGASGGRSGELFF.

This clone was observed once. The chain joins TRBV29-1 to TRBJ2-1, with 8 bases fitting TRBD1. The CDR3 spans 13 residues. CDR1 is SQVTM, CDR2 ANQGSEA, per germline. Germline trimming cut 5 bases from V and 8 bases from J; bases unmatched to any gene: 8. In nucleotides, the CDR3 is TGCAGCGTTCTTATCCGACAGGGGCATGAGCAGTTCTTC. This encodes CSVLIRQGHEQFF.

The genes are TRBV7-3 and TRBJ2-3; 7 bases are a match to TRBD2. The CDR3 runs 15 residues. CDR1 is SGHTA, CDR2 FQGTGA, per germline. V shed 5 bases and J 0 bases; nucleotides not matched to a gene: 5. CDR3 in DNA: TGTGCCAGCAGCCGACTAGCAGTTAGCACAGATACGCAGTATTTT. This translates into CASSRLAVSTDTQYF.

In this sample, this clone turned up once. The V call is TRBV6-6, the J call TRBJ1-2; 10 nucleotides match TRBD1. In germline, CDR1 is MNHNY, CDR2 SVGAGI (reference sequence). The CDR3 covers 14 residues. The junction had 2 bases not matched to a gene; V was cut back by 2 bases and J by 5 bases. The CDR3 DNA sequence: TGTGCCAGCAGTTACGGGACAGGGGTGTATGGCTACACCTTC. Its translation: CASSYGTGVYGYTF.

This chain uses TRBV28 with TRBJ1-6, with D unresolved. CDR1 is MDHEN, CDR2 SYDVKM, per germline. Trimming removed 6 bases at V and 10 bases at J, with 19 bases between. The CDR3 runs to 15 residues. For the CDR3, the DNA is TGTGCCAGCAGGGGATGGACGGGGATAGGGTCACCCCTCCACTTT. Protein: CASRGWTGIGSPLHF.

The chain carries TRBV5-1 and TRBJ2-5, with 12 bases lining up with TRBD1. The CDR3 consists of 17 residues. J lost 4 bases, V lost 4 bases, and 11 bases had no gene match. Germline V gene lookup returns CDR1 SGHRS and CDR2 YFSETQ. The CDR3 nucleotides are TGCGCCAGCAGCCTGGGACAGGGGGCCCGTAGGCGAGAGACCCAGTACTTC. It codes for CASSLGQGARRRETQYF.

This CDR3 is CASSQLGANYGYTF. In DNA form, the CDR3 reads TGTGCCAGCAGCCAACTCGGGGCTAACTATGGCTACACCTTC. This chain uses TRBV3-1 (or the pseudogene TRBV3-2) with TRBJ1-2; D call uncertain. Germline V gene data show CDR1 as LGHDT and CDR2 as YNNKEL (reference sequence). The CDR3 is made up of 14 amino acids. The ends were cut back, 2 bases at V and 0 bases at J, with 7 bases in the middle.

The chain employs TRBV29-1 and TRBJ2-1, with D maybe TRBD2 (5 bases). The CDR3 spans 15 residues. V lost 6 bases and J lost 8, with 23 bases in between. CDR1 and CDR2 (germline): SQVTM, ANQGSEA. The CDR3 protein is CSVPRREGAVDEQFF. CDR3 DNA sequence: TGCAGCGTGCCCCGTAGAGAGGGTGCGGTCGATGAGCAGTTCTTC.

V and J are TRBV4-1 and TRBJ2-7, with 8 bases identical to TRBD1. There are 14 residues in the CDR3. The trim removed 1 base at V and 7 bases at J, leaving 6 bases unmatched. Germline CDR1 reads MGHRA; CDR2 reads YSYEKL. CDR3 in DNA: TGCGCCAGCAGCCAAGGTCAGGGGGCGCGGGAGCAGTACTTC. Translating it yields CASSQGQGAREQYF.